One and the same sample provided the 5 T cell receptor beta chains below, sequenced in a study of blood T cell repertoires in COVID-19. Some clones are missing from TCRdb's copy, which holds only in-frame ones; the method was immunoSEQ multiplex PCR. The sample records over 350,000 clones, around 89% being singletons. Sequencing was performed on peripheral blood. These receptors all come from a woman aged 25 to 39 with acute or convalescent COVID-19.

The genes are TRBV28 and TRBJ2-4; 8 nucleotides align to TRBD2. Germline CDR1 is MDHEN and CDR2 is SYDVKM. V lost 5 bases to trimming and J lost 0 bases; unmatched junction nucleotides: 6. The CDR3 covers 16 residues. The CDR3 spells CASSKRETLAKNIQYF. The DNA for the CDR3 is TGTGCCAGCAGTAAGCGGGAGACTTTAGCCAAAAACATTCAGTACTTC. Based on the CDR3 plus reference TRBV28 and TRBJ2-4, the full variable domain is DVKVTQSSRYLVKRTGEKVFLECVQDMDHENMFWYRQDPGLGLRLIYFSYDVKMKEKGDIPEGYSVSREKKERFSLILESASTNQTSMYLCASSKRETLAKNIQYFGAGTRLSVL.

This clone was seen just once. This sequence joins TRBV4-1 and TRBJ2-2; unclear D gene. This CDR3 is 13 amino acids long. V was clipped by 1 base and J by 6 bases, with 6 bases between them. Germline CDR1 is MGHRA and CDR2 is YSYEKL. The CDR3 bases are TGCGCCAGCAGCCAAGCAGGCTCCGGGGAGCTGTTTTTT. Protein: CASSQAGSGELFF.

V gene TRBV9 combines with J gene TRBJ2-1; 8 nucleotides agree with TRBD2. Trimming removed 4 bases from V and 5 bases from J; junction bases left unmatched: 5. From germline, CDR1 is SGDLS and CDR2 YYNGEE. This CDR3 is built from 14 residues. CDR3 bases: TGTGCCAGCAGCCCGGGGGGGGGAGACAATGAGCAGTTCTTC. Translation: CASSPGGGDNEQFF.

This chain connects TRBV9 to TRBJ2-3; 7 bases agree with TRBD2. Germline V gene lookup returns CDR1 SGDLS and CDR2 YYNGEE. There are 17 residues in the CDR3. V gave up 4 bases and J gave up 1 base; unmatched junction bases: 12. The chain's CDR3 is CASSLIPWEGRTDTQYF. DNA for the CDR3: TGTGCCAGCAGCCTAATACCATGGGAGGGACGCACAGATACGCAGTATTTT.

J is TRBJ1-4 and V is TRBV4-1; D possibly corresponds to TRBD1 (5 bases). CDR3 size: 15 residues. V lost 8 bases and J lost 8, with 21 bases in between. Germline V gene sequence: CDR1 MGHRA, CDR2 YSYEKL. Here the CDR3 DNA reads TGCGCCAGCCTGGATCGGGGGACCTTTGGAGAAAAACTGTTTTTT. This translates into CASLDRGTFGEKLFF.